These T cell receptor beta chains were read from a single sample in a study of beta chain features in type 1 diabetes. Method: immunoSEQ multiplex PCR; TCRdb's copy keeps in-frame clones and lacks some. The data hold hundreds of thousands of clones, with more than 12% observed a single time. The sample consisted of naive CD4+ T cells from blood. Receptors were obtained from a man between 18 and 35 years old with type 1 diabetes. CDR3s include the opening cysteine and the closing phenylalanine or tryptophan. The order of the fields is J gene, clone size, D gene, V gene, CDR3 DNA, CDR3 protein. A D gene is named only where the DNA matches it firmly. Some rows have no size entry. The others give once, few or many, or a class for an expanded clone.

TRBJ1-2,few,.,TRBV9,TGTGCCAGCAGCGCCCCAGGGTTCTATGGCTACACCTTC,CASSAPGFYGYTF
TRBJ2-1,.,TRBD2,TRBV14,TGTGCCAGCAGCCAAGGCTTAGGGGCGGGAGTATCCGACAATGAGCAGTTCTTC,CASSQGLGAGVSDNEQFF
TRBJ2-7,.,TRBD2,TRBV15,TGTGCCACCAGCACACTGATAGCGGGAAAAGACGAGCAGTACTTC,CATSTLIAGKDEQYF
TRBJ2-7,.,TRBD2,TRBV7-9,TGTGCCAGCAGCCCAAGACTAGCGGAAGGCTACGAGCAGTACTTC,CASSPRLAEGYEQYF
TRBJ2-7,.,TRBD2,TRBV18,TGTGCCAGCTCACCGGGACTAGCGGGGATCTACGAGCAGTACTTC,CASSPGLAGIYEQYF
TRBJ1-3,few,.,TRBV7-2,TGTGCCAGCAGCTTAGTCCTACAGGGAGACACCATATATTTT,CASSLVLQGDTIYF
TRBJ1-3,few,.,TRBV7-2,TGTGCCAGCAGCGTTGACTCTGGAAACACCATATATTTT,CASSVDSGNTIYF
TRBJ1-6,.,.,TRBV9,TGTGCCAGCAGCGTGGGGGTAGGGGTGGAAGATTCACCCCTCCACTTT,CASSVGVGVEDSPLHF
TRBJ1-2,few,.,TRBV5-1,TGCGCCAGCAGCTTCTCCCTCTCTTATGGCTACACCTTC,CASSFSLSYGYTF
TRBJ1-1,few,.,TRBV29-1,TGCAGCGTTGATGGGTCGGAGGGCACTGAAGCTTTCTTT,CSVDGSEGTEAFF
TRBJ2-5,.,.,TRBV7-2,TGTGCCAGCAGCTGGGGACAGACCCAGTACTTC,CASSWGQTQYF
TRBJ2-7,.,.,TRBV5-6,TGTGCCAGCAGCTTGGACAGCCCCTACGAGCAGTACTTC,CASSLDSPYEQYF
TRBJ2-7,.,TRBD2,TRBV9,TGTGCCAGCAGCGTAGCTAGCGGGAGCACCTACGAGCAGTACTTC,CASSVASGSTYEQYF
TRBJ2-1,few,TRBD2,TRBV14,TGTGCCAGCAGCTATGGTAGCGGGAGTACCTACAATGAGCAGTTCTTC,CASSYGSGSTYNEQFF
TRBJ2-3,.,.,TRBV18,TGTGCCAGCTCACCTCTGGTGGCAGATACGCAGTATTTT,CASSPLVADTQYF
TRBJ2-2,.,TRBD1,TRBV9,TGTGCCAGCAGCGCCCTCGGACAGGGGTACACCGGGGAGCTGTTTTTT,CASSALGQGYTGELFF
TRBJ2-5,few,.,TRBV4-1,TGCGCCAGCTCCCGCGGGGACAGCAAAGAGACCCAGTACTTC,CASSRGDSKETQYF
TRBJ2-5,.,TRBD2,TRBV4-3,TGCGCCAGCAGCCAAGACCCAACAGCGGGGGGGAGAGAGACCCAGTACTTC,CASSQDPTAGGRETQYF
TRBJ2-7,few,.,TRBV30,TGTGCCTGGAGCACCAGCGGTTACGAGCAGTACTTC,CAWSTSGYEQYF
TRBJ1-6,few,.,TRBV5-1,TGCGCCAGCAGCGTGGTAGCCTCCTATAATTCACCCCTCCACTTT,CASSVVASYNSPLHF
TRBJ2-5,.,.,TRBV6-5,TGTGCCAGCAGTCCAGGCAAAGAGACCCAGTACTTC,CASSPGKETQYF
TRBJ1-2,few,.,TRBV10-3,TGTGCCATCAAGGGTCGTACAGCCCACTATGGCTACACCTTC,CAIKGRTAHYGYTF
TRBJ2-2,few,.,TRBV30,TGTGCCGGCAAGAGGGACAATTGGGACACCGGGGAGCTGTTTTTT,CAGKRDNWDTGELFF
TRBJ1-1,.,.,TRBV4-1,TGCGCCAGCAGCCACCCAGCCATGAACACTGAAGCTTTCTTT,CASSHPAMNTEAFF
TRBJ2-2,.,.,TRBV7-9,TGTGCCAGCAGCCTTCGACAAGCGGAGAACACCGGGGAGCTGTTTTTT,CASSLRQAENTGELFF
TRBJ2-1,.,TRBD2,TRBV18,TGTGCCAGCTCACCACAGGAAAGCGGGGCCTCCTACAATGAGCAGTTCTTC,CASSPQESGASYNEQFF
TRBJ2-3,.,TRBD1,TRBV5-1,TGCGCCAGCAGCTTCGACAGGGGAGGCACAGATACGCAGTATTTT,CASSFDRGGTDTQYF
TRBJ1-1,few,TRBD1,TRBV5-6,TGTGCCAGCAGCTCGGGACAGGGTTACACTGAAGCTTTCTTT,CASSSGQGYTEAFF
TRBJ2-1,.,.,TRBV4-2,TGTGCCAGCAGCCAGCAGGGACGGAGCTCCTACAATGAGCAGTTCTTC,CASSQQGRSSYNEQFF
TRBJ2-1,.,.,TRBV7-2,TGTGCCAGCAGCTCTTTCGGGACCCCTCTGCTGGGGCAGTTCTTC,CASSSFGTPLLGQFF
TRBJ2-7,.,TRBD2,TRBV7-2,TGTGCCAGCAGCCCCCGACTAGCGGGAGGCTACGAGCAGTACTTC,CASSPRLAGGYEQYF
TRBJ2-7,.,.,TRBV5-6,TGTGCCAGCAGCCTATACTCCGGGACTGGCTACTACGAGCAGTACTTC,CASSLYSGTGYYEQYF
TRBJ1-3,.,.,TRBV30,TGTGCCTGGAGTGTACAGGACAGTGGAAACACCATATATTTT,CAWSVQDSGNTIYF
TRBJ2-3,.,TRBD2,TRBV29-1,TGCAGCGTAGACGGGACTAGCGCGGTCCCAGATACGCAGTATTTT,CSVDGTSAVPDTQYF
TRBJ1-5,few,.,TRBV30,TGTGCCTGGAGCAAGGCACAGTATAGCAATCAGCCCCAGCATTTT,CAWSKAQYSNQPQHF
TRBJ2-2,few,TRBD2,TRBV7-9,TGTGCCAGCGGGACTAGAAGGACCGGGGAGCTGTTTTTT,CASGTRRTGELFF
TRBJ2-1,few,TRBD2,TRBV7-2,TGTGCCAGCAGCTCAAACCAACCCGGGACTAGGGGCCTTGAGCAGTTCTTC,CASSSNQPGTRGLEQFF
TRBJ1-3,once,TRBD1,TRBV13,TGTGCCAGCAGCATACAGGGGGCCAGAAACACCATATATTTT,CASSIQGARNTIYF
TRBJ2-1,.,TRBD2,TRBV9,TGTGCCAGCAGCATCGATAGCGGGGGGTACAATGAGCAGTTCTTC,CASSIDSGGYNEQFF
TRBJ1-1,.,.,TRBV30,TGTGCCCGAGGGAACATCCTCACCACTGAAGCTTTCTTT,CARGNILTTEAFF
TRBJ2-3,few,TRBD1,TRBV30,TGTGCCTGGAACGGACAGGCCCCCACAGATACGCAGTATTTT,CAWNGQAPTDTQYF
TRBJ2-7,few,TRBD1,TRBV27,TGTGCCAGCAGTTCGCGGACAGGGGGCTCCTACGAGCAGTACTTC,CASSSRTGGSYEQYF
TRBJ1-4,.,.,TRBV2,TGTGCCAGCAGTGCGACGCTTGAAAAACTGTTTTTT,CASSATLEKLFF
TRBJ2-7,.,.,TRBV19,TGTGCCAGTAATCGGCACCTCGGTACCTACGAGCAGTACTTC,CASNRHLGTYEQYF
TRBJ2-7,few,.,TRBV29-1,TGCAGCGCCTGTCGTTCAGCTAGCGAGTCCTACGAGCAGTACTTC,CSACRSASESYEQYF
TRBJ2-1,few,.,TRBV20-1,TGCAGTGGATCGCATCGGAATGAGCAGTTCTTC,CSGSHRNEQFF
TRBJ2-5,few,.,TRBV2,TGTGCCAGCAATGGAGAGACCCAGTACTTC,CASNGETQYF
TRBJ1-3,.,TRBD1,TRBV6-6,TGTGCCAGCAGTACGACGACAGGGACTGGAAACACCATATATTTT,CASSTTTGTGNTIYF